This TCR beta chain derives from a study of T cells after yellow fever vaccination. Looking at the study overall: Fractions of limited cellularity were prepared by means of SMART-Seq v4 Ultra Low Input.

Overall study results and limits: Clones that expanded after primary vaccination mostly reappeared after the booster (just over 95% CD4, 88% CD8). There was a possibility that FACS-sorted repertoires contained abundant clonotypes contaminating from the bulk population.

Per germline, CDR1 LGHNA and CDR2 YSLEER. This CDR3 has 14 residues. Template switching by 5'RACE produced TCR cDNA, adding a universal primer site and UMIs. TCRdb itself ran the 5' RACE reads through MiXCR, one entry per CDR3 protein. The repertoire includes approximately 300,000 distinct CDR3 sequences, around 10% of them detected once, and roughly 3% sits in the top ten. Comments on this clonotype: Its cognate antigen is unknown. An end of the junction does not agree with germline; a read error may underlie this.

The origin of this receptor is a man younger than 35 who received the YFV17D yellow fever vaccine. The material was CD4+ T cells sorted from PBMCs, obtained 45 days after the yellow fever booster vaccination. The chain recombines TRBV4-3 with TRBJ2-2; a weak D match, TRBD1 (5 bases). CDR3 in DNA: TGCGCCAGCCGCCAGGACACGAACACCGGGGAGCTGTTTTTT. This gives the protein CASRQDTNTGELFF.